This TCR beta chain was profiled in a study of response to subunit inactivated influenza vaccine. CDR3 length equals 11 residues. Germline V gene data show CDR1 as LGHDT and CDR2 as YNNKEL (reference sequence). V was pared by 1 base and J by 16 bases, with 3 bases of the junction left unmatched. This clonotype occurred a few times. TCRdb processed the RT-PCR reads anew with MiXCR; each CDR3 protein has one entry. Of 500,000 to 600,000 distinct CDR3 sequences listed, around 13% are singletons. This sequence was found in a man in his forties or fifties who received an inactivated influenza vaccine. The chain uses TRBV3-1 and TRBJ2-1; TRBD2 agrees at 8 bases. Source: PBMCs from blood, taken 11 to 12 days after vaccination. Here the CDR3 DNA reads TGTGCCAGCAGCCAAGGGACTAGCTCTTTCTTC. As protein: CASSQGTSSFF.